Each of the 28 T cell receptor beta chains below was sequenced from the same sample in a study of blood T cells in healthy people across ages. It was with a sample-barcoded 5' primer and a J-beta primer mix that a second PCR of roughly 6 to 11 cycles was run. TCRdb fed the 5' RACE reads into MiXCR, producing one record per CDR3 protein. This sample has more than 750,000 distinct CDR3 sequences, with almost 30% found just once. In addition, the sample was reused for a study of T cells of mothers and their children.

Input material: blood. The origin of the receptors is a woman in her thirties or forties in good health.

This clonotype was seen only a few times. The rearrangement joins TRBV9 to TRBJ2-2; no firm D call. The germline V gene encodes CDR1 SGDLS and CDR2 YYNGEE. CDR3 size: 15 residues. V lost 0 bases, J lost 7 bases, and 13 bases lay in between. CDR3: CASSVGVGFSGELFF. The DNA of the CDR3 is TGTGCCAGCAGCGTAGGGGTCGGTTTCAGCGGGGAGCTGTTTTTT.

The chain joins TRBV25-1 to TRBJ1-5, with TRBD1 matching over 9 bases. V gave up 2 bases and J gave up 7 bases; unmatched junction bases: 9. The CDR3 totals 16 residues. Germline V lookup: CDR1 MGHDK, CDR2 SYGVNS. The chain's CDR3 is CASSEGTGRLAQPQHF. The DNA for the CDR3 is TGTGCCAGCAGTGAAGGGACAGGGAGACTGGCCCAGCCCCAGCATTTT. The whole variable domain, remainder taken from reference TRBV25-1 and TRBJ1-5, is EADIYQTPRYLVIGTGKKITLECSQTMGHDKMYWYQQDPGMELHLIHYSYGVNSTEKGDLSSESTVSRIRTEHFPLTLESARPSHTSQYLCASSEGTGRLAQPQHFGDGTRLSIL.

This clonotype was found many times. The genes are TRBV10-3 and TRBJ2-6; 9 positions agree with TRBD1. This CDR3 is built from 19 residues. Germline CDR1 is ENHRY and CDR2 is SYGVKD. The junction had 14 bases not matched to a gene; V was cut back by 0 bases and J by 8 bases. The CDR3 region has the DNA TGTGCCATCAGTGAGTCGAATATGGGACAGGGTAGTCCGCCCAACGTCCTGACTTTC. It yields the protein CAISESNMGQGSPPNVLTF.

This clonotype was counted only a few times. Just one base apart from a much larger clone, this may be a read error. CDR3 sequence: CASSLQAKGTAGYEQYF. As DNA, the CDR3 is TGTGCCAGCAGCTTGCAGGCAAAAGGGACAGCTGGATACGAGCAGTACTTC. The V and J genes are TRBV5-5 and TRBJ2-7; 7 nucleotides line up with TRBD1. CDR3 length: 17 amino acids. Looked up from germline, CDR1 is SGHKS and CDR2 is YYEKEE (reference sequence). V dropped 1 base and J dropped 4; count of bases not matched to a gene: 14.

The genes are TRBV12-3 or TRBV12-4 and TRBJ1-5; TRBD1 aligns across 7 bases. Trimming at V came to 3 bases and at J to 3 bases, leaving 11 bases not matched to a gene. CDR3 length: 17 residues. CDR3 sequence: CASSFSPDRVNNQPQHF. The CDR3 DNA reads TGTGCCAGCAGTTTTTCCCCAGACAGGGTCAACAATCAGCCCCAGCATTTT.

This clonotype was observed at least ten times. The chain couples TRBV12-3 or TRBV12-4 to TRBJ2-7; 10 bases match TRBD2. The CDR3 has 14 amino acids. The V and J ends lost 7 bases and 3 bases, in that order; junction bases with no gene match: 6. The CDR3 reads CASTPGTSDYEQYF. The CDR3, as DNA: TGTGCCAGCACCCCAGGGACTAGCGACTACGAGCAGTACTTC.

This clonotype was recorded many times. J is TRBJ2-7 and V is TRBV28; TRBD1 matches 7 bases. Germline CDR1 and CDR2: MDHEN and SYDVKM. The CDR3 has 14 residues. Germline trimming cut 8 bases from V and 0 bases from J; bases unmatched to any gene: 7. The CDR3 nucleotides read TGTGCCAGCGGGGGTCGGGACAGCTCCTACGAGCAGTACTTC. Translating gives CASGGRDSSYEQYF.

The rearrangement joins TRBV4-1 to TRBJ1-5; D is possibly TRBD1 (6 bases). Germline CDR1 is MGHRA and CDR2 is YSYEKL. The CDR3 extends over 17 amino acids. V lost 0 bases and J lost 1, with 13 bases in between. The CDR3 protein is CASSQDPRDISNQPQHF. CDR3 nucleotide sequence: TGCGCCAGCAGCCAAGACCCCCGGGACATCAGCAATCAGCCCCAGCATTTT.

This clonotype was counted many times. V and J are TRBV6-2 or TRBV6-3 and TRBJ2-3; D not certain. V dropped 7 bases and J dropped 0 bases, with 11 bases sitting between them. The CDR3 is made up of 14 amino acids. CDR1 and CDR2 (germline): MNHEY, SVGEGT. CDR3 protein: CASTSLISTDTQYF. DNA of the CDR3: TGTGCCAGCACCTCCTTGATAAGCACAGATACGCAGTATTTT.

This chain links TRBV14 with TRBJ1-2; D might be TRBD1 (6 bases). This CDR3 has 14 residues. Trimming left V 5 bases short and J 4 bases short, with 14 bases between. Germline V gene lookup returns CDR1 SGHDN and CDR2 FVKESK. The CDR3 reads CASSGQGLGYGYTF. The CDR3 nucleotides are TGTGCCAGCAGCGGTCAGGGGCTTGGCTATGGCTACACCTTC.

This clonotype occurred many times. An end of the junction does not agree with germline; a read error may underlie this. The chain has TRBV7-9 and TRBJ1-2; D call uncertain. The CDR3 has 13 residues. Germline lookup yields CDR1 SEHNR and CDR2 FQNEAQ (reference sequence). The CDR3 coding sequence is TGTCCCAGCAGCGGAGCGGTATCTGGGGGCTACACCTTC. It encodes CPSSGAVSGGYTF.

The chain recombines TRBV28 with TRBJ2-7, with D perhaps assigned TRBD1 or TRBD2 (5 bases each). The J call is doubtful: the DNA matches TRBJ2-5 better. Germline V gene data show CDR1 as MDHEN and CDR2 as SYDVKM. This CDR3 region has 21 residues. CDR3 residues: CASSFPQGYYRHAREPETQYF. The CDR3 DNA reads as TGTGCCAGCAGTTTCCCCCAGGGCTACTACCGACATGCTCGGGAACCAGAGACCCAGTACTTC.

This clonotype was observed a few times. This chain uses TRBV7-2 with TRBJ2-3; 13 bases are a match to TRBD2. The germline V gene encodes CDR1 SGHTA and CDR2 FQGNSA. The V gene end was trimmed by 5 bases and the J gene end by 3 bases; junction bases not matched to a gene: 8. This CDR3 spans 17 amino acids. CDR3 amino acids: CASSPRLAGGGTDTQYF. The CDR3, as DNA: TGTGCCAGCAGCCCCCGACTAGCGGGGGGAGGGACAGATACGCAGTATTTT.

This chain uses TRBV6-2 or TRBV6-3 with TRBJ2-6; 7 bases map to TRBD1. This CDR3 region has 18 residues. Germline V gene lookup returns CDR1 MNHEY and CDR2 SVGEGT. The V gene end was trimmed by 3 bases and the J gene end by 2 bases; junction bases not matched to a gene: 10. The CDR3 protein is CASSYHERQGPGANVLTF. The CDR3 DNA follows: TGTGCCAGCAGTTATCACGAAAGACAGGGCCCTGGGGCCAACGTCCTGACTTTC.

As for this clonotype: Just one base apart from a much larger clone, this may be a read error. The chain employs TRBV5-6 and TRBJ2-7; D remains unclear. This CDR3 has 16 residues. Trimming shortened V by 3 bases and J by 2 bases, and 18 bases separated the two germline ends. Germline CDR1 and CDR2: SGHDT and YYEEEE. The chain's CDR3 is CASSSAVASRTYEQYF. The CDR3 DNA reads as TGTGCCAGCAGCTCGGCCGTGGCATCTCGGACCTACGAGCAGTACTTC. Full variable domain (missing parts from reference TRBV5-6 and TRBJ2-7): DAGVTQSPTHLIKTRGQQVTLRCSPKSGHDTVSWYQQALGQGPQFIFQYYEEEERQRGNFPDRFSGHQFPNYSSELNVNALLLGDSALYLCASSSAVASRTYEQYFGPGTRLTVT.

CDR3 loop: CASTHSPRSPYGYTF. CDR3 in DNA: TGTGCCAGCACCCATTCCCCCCGGTCTCCCTATGGCTACACCTTC. The chain recombines TRBV7-8 with TRBJ1-2; no definite D call. From germline, CDR1 is SGHVS and CDR2 FQNEAQ. Trimming cost V 7 bases and J 4 bases, with 19 bases left between them. This CDR3 is 15 amino acids long.

The genes are TRBV7-9 and TRBJ1-2; the D is unclear. Trimming left V 1 base short and J 3 bases short, with 9 bases between. This CDR3 region has 14 residues. Germline-derived CDR1 and CDR2 are SEHNR and FQNEAQ (reference sequence). The CDR3 is CASSLGTLYYGYTF. The DNA for the CDR3 is TGTGCCAGCAGCTTAGGGACCCTCTACTATGGCTACACCTTC.

This clonotype came up a few times. The chain couples TRBV20-1 to TRBJ1-6, with a tentative D call TRBD1 (6 bases). V lost 6 bases and J 2 bases, leaving 20 bases between the germline ends. This CDR3 is built from 17 residues. Germline CDR1 and CDR2: DFQATT and SNEGSKA (reference sequence). The CDR3 DNA is TGCAGTGCCCCGGGATGGGGGGGGGCCACCTATAATTCACCCCTCCACTTT. This sequence encodes CSAPGWGGATYNSPLHF.

The chain uses TRBV5-1 and TRBJ2-3; TRBD1 agrees at 10 bases. V was pared by 4 bases and J by 4 bases, with 9 bases of the junction left unmatched. This CDR3 spans 16 amino acids. CDR1 is SGHRS and CDR2 is YFSETQ in the germline V gene. The CDR3 sequence: CASSDRQGARADTQYF. The CDR3 coding sequence is TGCGCCAGCAGCGACCGACAGGGGGCTAGGGCAGATACGCAGTATTTT.

This clonotype has just a few counts. It may be a read error: a sequence one base away is much more abundant. The chain carries TRBV5-1 and TRBJ2-1; 8 bases align to TRBD2. The CDR3 is 11 residues long. CDR1 is SGHRS, CDR2 YFSETQ, per germline. The CDR3 loop is CASSRERERFF. CDR3 DNA: TGCGCCAGCAGCCGCGAGCGGGAGCGGTTCTTC.

This clonotype was detected a few times. The CDR3 sequence: CASSPTGVGTDTQYF. CDR3 in DNA: TGTGCCAGCAGTCCGACAGGGGTAGGGACAGATACGCAGTATTTT. The chain uses TRBV6-4 and TRBJ2-3; 8 bases agree with TRBD1. Trimming cost V 5 bases and J 3 bases; bases outside gene matches: 7. The CDR3 length is 15 residues. The V gene's germline CDR1 is MRHNA and CDR2 SNTAGT.

The sample holds a few counts of this clonotype. The V and J genes are TRBV7-6 and TRBJ2-1; the D is unclear. CDR1 is SGHVS, CDR2 FNYEAQ, per germline. The CDR3 runs 14 residues. V lost 1 base and J lost 5, with 9 bases in between. The CDR3 sequence is CASSLVEEHNEQFF. The CDR3 region has the DNA TGTGCCAGCAGCTTAGTTGAGGAACACAATGAGCAGTTCTTC.

This clonotype occurred a few times. The rearrangement uses TRBV6-6 and TRBJ2-1; no definite D call. Trimming took off 7 bases at V and 8 bases at J, with 18 bases between the two ends. The CDR3 sequence is 14 residues long. Looked up from germline, CDR1 is MNHNY and CDR2 is SVGAGI (reference sequence). In DNA form, the CDR3 reads TGTGCCAGCAAACCAGGAAAGGGCTCAGATGAGCAGTTCTTC. Translating gives CASKPGKGSDEQFF.

Points on this clonotype: The CDR3 does not end in the conserved phenylalanine or tryptophan, so this is likely a read error. The CDR3: CASSLATGGTYEQYL. The CDR3 DNA reads TGCGCCAGCAGCTTGGCGACAGGGGGGACCTACGAGCAGTACTTA. The J gene is TRBJ2-7, the V gene TRBV5-1; 9 bases line up with TRBD1. This CDR3 is 15 amino acids long. The germline gives CDR1 SGHRS, CDR2 YFSETQ. The V and J ends lost 0 bases and 2 bases, in that order; junction bases with no gene match: 3.

V usage is TRBV27 and J usage is TRBJ1-2; D remains ambiguous. Germline V gene lookup returns CDR1 MNHEY and CDR2 SMNVEV (reference sequence). The CDR3 length is 13 residues. V was clipped by 5 bases and J by 5 bases, with 12 bases between them. The CDR3 region is CASSQGNLYGYTF. In DNA, the CDR3 is TGTGCCAGCAGTCAAGGAAATTTATATGGCTACACCTTC.

This clonotype was counted only a few times. V and J are TRBV5-1 and TRBJ2-3; 9 nucleotides line up with TRBD1. The CDR3 sequence is 18 residues long. The trim removed 2 bases at V and 0 bases at J, leaving 10 bases unmatched. Germline CDR1 SGHRS, CDR2 YFSETQ. CDR3 DNA: TGCGCCAGCAGCTTAATCCCGGGACAGGGTTTAAGCACAGATACGCAGTATTTT. Amino acid sequence: CASSLIPGQGLSTDTQYF.

The sample holds one count of this clonotype. This may come from a read error, since a much larger clone is one base off. The chain recombines TRBV7-6 with TRBJ2-7, with 9 bases fitting TRBD1. CDR1 and CDR2 from the germline V gene are SGHVS and FNYEAQ. The CDR3 consists of 12 residues. This CDR3 reads CAGSSTGGKQYF. The CDR3 DNA reads TGTGCCGGCAGCTCGACAGGGGGAAAGCAGTACTTC.

As concerns this clonotype: At one of its ends the junction is not consistent with the germline gene, which may arise from a read error. The chain is built from TRBV12-3 or TRBV12-4 and TRBJ1-5; a possible D gene is TRBD1 (6 bases). The CDR3 has 15 amino acids. The CDR3 bases are TGTACCAGCAGTTTTAACAGGGATAAGAATCAGCCCCAGCATTTT. Translation: CTSSFNRDKNQPQHF.